A selection of T cell receptor beta chains follows, all from one sample in a study of a mutant IDH1 vaccine in newly diagnosed glioma. These TCRs' antigens remain unknown. Sequencing used immunoSEQ multiplex PCR; TCRdb keeps in-frame clones, though not all of them. The table records some 120,000 clones, about 82% of them present only once. Sequencing was performed on PBMCs, taken from a glioma patient whose treatment included an IDH1 peptide vaccine. The receptors were gathered from a middle-aged man with glioma. Each CDR3 is given with its conserved first and last residue. Each record gives: V gene, D gene, J gene, CDR3 protein. The D gene is left open where the match is weak.

TRBV11-1	.	TRBJ2-1	CASSFGESSYNEQFF
TRBV7-2	TRBD2	TRBJ2-7	CASSLMGLAGDEQYF
TRBV4-3	.	TRBJ2-3	CASSQGLAQDTQYF
TRBV5-6	.	TRBJ1-4	CASSEQGREKLFF
TRBV4-3	.	TRBJ2-3	CATRGADTQYF
TRBV7-2	.	TRBJ2-5	CASSLAWGQETQYF
TRBV6-5	.	TRBJ2-7	CASSYAVAYEQYF
TRBV4-3	TRBD2	TRBJ2-3	CATKRAAGGLTDTQYF
TRBV7-2	.	TRBJ1-2	CASSLAGGRADGYTF
TRBV28	TRBD1	TRBJ2-1	CASIEPGQGKVEQFF
TRBV7-7	.	TRBJ2-2	CASSSQTGELFF
TRBV30	.	TRBJ2-5	CAWAEETQYF
TRBV5-4	.	TRBJ1-3	CASSLGDSGNTIYF
TRBV5-1	TRBD2	TRBJ2-7	CASSLELAGSYEQYF
TRBV4-3	.	TRBJ2-6	CASSQATGTGANVLTF
TRBV6-6	TRBD1	TRBJ1-1	CASSYIGQVTEAFF
TRBV12-5	.	TRBJ1-1	CASGLPGKNTEAFF
TRBV19	.	TRBJ2-7	CASSIGQEIYEQYF
TRBV21-1	.	TRBJ2-7	CASSSLAGPPYEQYF
TRBV6-1	TRBD1	TRBJ1-5	CTSAPGGQIIRPQHF
TRBV6-5	TRBD2	TRBJ2-1	CASSYSATGGPVEQFF
TRBV7-8	.	TRBJ2-2	CASSTLGGRGELFF
TRBV28	.	TRBJ2-7	CASSFEGQGPYEQYF
TRBV6-6	TRBD1	TRBJ1-2	CASSHADRLYGYTF